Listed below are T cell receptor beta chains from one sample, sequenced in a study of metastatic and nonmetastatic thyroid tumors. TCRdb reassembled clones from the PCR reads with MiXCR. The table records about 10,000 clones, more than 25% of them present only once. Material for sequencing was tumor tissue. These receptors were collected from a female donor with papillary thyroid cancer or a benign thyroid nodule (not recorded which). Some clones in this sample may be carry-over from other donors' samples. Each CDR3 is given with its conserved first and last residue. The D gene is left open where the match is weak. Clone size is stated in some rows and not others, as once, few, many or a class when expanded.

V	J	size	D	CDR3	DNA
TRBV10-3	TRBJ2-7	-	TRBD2	CATGAGTSGSARSYEQYF	TGTGCCACCGGTGCTGGGACTAGCGGGAGTGCACGGTCCTACGAGCAGTACTTC
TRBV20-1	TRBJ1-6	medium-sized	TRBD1	CSAWTGLDNSPLHF	TGCAGTGCGTGGACAGGGTTGGATAATTCACCCCTCCACTTT
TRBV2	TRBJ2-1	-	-	CASTRDTTYNEQFF	TGTGCCAGCACCCGGGACACAACTTACAATGAGCAGTTCTTC
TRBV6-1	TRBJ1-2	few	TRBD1	CASSESVGTVGDRYGYTF	TGTGCCAGCAGTGAGAGTGTCGGGACAGTGGGTGATCGGTATGGCTACACCTTC
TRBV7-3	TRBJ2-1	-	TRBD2	CASSLTPGLAYSEQFF	TGTGCCAGCAGCTTAACGCCCGGACTAGCCTATTCTGAGCAGTTCTTC
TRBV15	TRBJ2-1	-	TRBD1	CATSEGTGVYNEQFF	TGTGCCACCAGCGAGGGGACAGGGGTCTACAATGAGCAGTTCTTC
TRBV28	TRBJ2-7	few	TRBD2	CASSQSGTHYEQYF	TGTGCCAGCAGTCAAAGCGGGACCCACTACGAGCAGTACTTC
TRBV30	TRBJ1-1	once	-	CAWNGYTEAFF	TGTGCCTGGAATGGTTACACTGAAGCTTTCTTT
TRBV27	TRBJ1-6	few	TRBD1	CASSPRTGSNSPLHF	TGTGCCAGCAGTCCCCGGACAGGGAGTAATTCACCCCTCCACTTT
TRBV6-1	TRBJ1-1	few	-	CASSGPRGVTEAFF	TGTGCCAGCAGTGGGCCGCGGGGCGTCACTGAAGCTTTCTTT
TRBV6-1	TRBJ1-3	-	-	CASRDILSGNTIYF	TGTGCCAGCAGGGACATACTCTCTGGAAACACCATATATTTT
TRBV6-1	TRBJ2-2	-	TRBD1	CASKGAPDTGELFF	TGTGCCAGCAAGGGGGCGCCGGACACCGGGGAGCTGTTTTTT
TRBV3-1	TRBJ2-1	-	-	CASSQDGARANEQFF	TGTGCCAGCAGCCAAGATGGGGCGAGGGCCAATGAGCAGTTCTTC
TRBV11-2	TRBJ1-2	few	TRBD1	CASSRDREYGYTF	TGTGCCAGCAGCCGGGACAGGGAATATGGCTACACCTTC
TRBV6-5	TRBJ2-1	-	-	CASSSNRISYNEQFF	TGTGCCAGCAGTTCCAATCGAATCTCCTACAATGAGCAGTTCTTC
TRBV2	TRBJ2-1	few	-	CASRGRTADINNEQFF	TGTGCCAGCAGGGGCCGGACGGCGGATATAAACAATGAGCAGTTCTTC
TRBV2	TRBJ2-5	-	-	CASGATGVTQYF	TGTGCCAGTGGCGCTACGGGTGTGACCCAGTACTTC
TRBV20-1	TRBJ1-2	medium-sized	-	CSARAPRGANYGYTF	TGCAGTGCTAGAGCCCCGAGGGGGGCGAACTATGGCTACACCTTC
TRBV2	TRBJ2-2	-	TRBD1	CASSVGQGPGELFF	TGTGCCAGCAGTGTCGGACAGGGCCCCGGGGAGCTGTTTTTT
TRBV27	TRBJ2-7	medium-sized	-	CASSRGRSYEQYF	TGTGCCAGCAGTCGGGGACGGTCCTACGAGCAGTACTTC
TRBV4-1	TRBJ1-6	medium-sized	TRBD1	CASSQGTGNNSPLHF	TGCGCCAGCAGCCAGGGGACAGGGAACAATTCACCCCTCCACTTT
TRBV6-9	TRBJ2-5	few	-	CASSLTGRETQYF	TGTGCCAGCAGTTTAACAGGTAGAGAGACCCAGTACTTC
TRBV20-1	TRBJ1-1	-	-	CSAWDAITEAFF	TGCAGTGCTTGGGATGCGATCACTGAAGCTTTCTTT
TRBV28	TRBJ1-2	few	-	CASRGPGDADYGYTF	TGTGCCAGCAGAGGGCCCGGGGACGCGGACTATGGCTACACCTTC
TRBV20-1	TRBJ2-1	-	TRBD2	CSAQSGRVNEQFF	TGCAGTGCTCAGAGCGGGAGGGTGAATGAGCAGTTCTTC
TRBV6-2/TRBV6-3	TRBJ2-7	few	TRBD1	CASSYTQGVNEQYF	TGTGCCAGCAGTTACACCCAGGGGGTTAACGAGCAGTACTTC
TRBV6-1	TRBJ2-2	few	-	CASKEYRGRGSGELFF	TGTGCCAGCAAAGAATATAGGGGCAGGGGCAGTGGGGAGCTGTTTTTT
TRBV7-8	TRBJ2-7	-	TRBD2	CASSREGGSGYEQYF	TGTGCCAGCAGCCGCGAGGGCGGGAGTGGCTACGAGCAGTACTTC
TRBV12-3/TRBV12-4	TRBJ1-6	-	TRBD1	CASSLGGTGNGSPLHF	TGTGCCAGCAGTTTAGGTGGGACAGGGAACGGGTCACCCCTCCACTTT
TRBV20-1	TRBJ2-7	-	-	CSAHPGRGVAPLTYEQYF	TGCAGTGCTCATCCGGGGCGGGGAGTAGCCCCTCTAACCTACGAGCAGTACTTC
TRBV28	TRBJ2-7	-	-	CASSVPGSAYEQYF	TGTGCCAGCAGTGTCCCAGGGAGCGCCTACGAGCAGTACTTC
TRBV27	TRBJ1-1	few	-	CASSTTGGWTEAFF	TGTGCCAGCAGTACCACCGGGGGGTGGACTGAAGCTTTCTTT
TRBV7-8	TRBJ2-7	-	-	CASSLKTGAFYEQYF	TGTGCCAGCAGCTTAAAGACGGGAGCCTTCTACGAGCAGTACTTC
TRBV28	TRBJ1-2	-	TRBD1	CASITQGVYEYTF	TGTGCCAGCATCACACAGGGGGTATATGAATACACCTTC
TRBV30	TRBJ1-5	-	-	CAWSRGPGQPQHF	TGTGCCTGGAGTAGGGGACCGGGTCAGCCCCAGCATTTT
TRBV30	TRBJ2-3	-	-	CAWGRTSLTDTQYF	TGTGCCTGGGGTAGAACTAGCCTCACAGATACGCAGTATTTT
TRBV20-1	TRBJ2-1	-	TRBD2	CSADSETSGNYNEQFF	TGCAGTGCCGACAGCGAGACTAGCGGGAATTACAATGAGCAGTTCTTC
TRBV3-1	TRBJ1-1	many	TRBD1	CASSRGTGNTEAFF	TGTGCCAGCAGCCGCGGGACAGGGAACACTGAAGCTTTCTTT
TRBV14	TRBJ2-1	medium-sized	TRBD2	CASSQELAGGAYNEQFF	TGTGCCAGCAGCCAAGAGTTAGCGGGAGGGGCGTACAATGAGCAGTTCTTC
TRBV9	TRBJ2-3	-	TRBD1	CASSVGTGPPDTQYF	TGTGCCAGCAGCGTAGGGACAGGGCCTCCAGATACGCAGTATTTT
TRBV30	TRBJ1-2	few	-	CAWSMGVDSYGYTF	TGTGCCTGGAGTATGGGGGTTGACAGCTATGGCTACACCTTC